This TCR beta chain is drawn from a study of technical replicates of blood from a handful of donors. Trimming cost V 3 bases and J 2 bases; bases outside gene matches: 3. This CDR3 is 14 amino acids long. Germline V lookup: CDR1 WNHNN, CDR2 SYGVQD (reference sequence). Only in-frame clones appear in the TCRdb table, and some are missing; sequencing was by immunoSEQ multiplex PCR. The data show under 90,000 clones, with 93% seen just once and 0.2% to 0.25% held by the top ten. The J gene is TRBJ2-5, the V gene TRBV10-1; the match to TRBD1 covers 7 bases. The source of this sequence is a human donor in good health. Sequenced input: T cells isolated from PBMCs. The DNA for the CDR3 is TGCGCCAGCAGTGATACGACAGGGCAAGAGACCCAGTACTTC. The encoded protein is CASSDTTGQETQYF.